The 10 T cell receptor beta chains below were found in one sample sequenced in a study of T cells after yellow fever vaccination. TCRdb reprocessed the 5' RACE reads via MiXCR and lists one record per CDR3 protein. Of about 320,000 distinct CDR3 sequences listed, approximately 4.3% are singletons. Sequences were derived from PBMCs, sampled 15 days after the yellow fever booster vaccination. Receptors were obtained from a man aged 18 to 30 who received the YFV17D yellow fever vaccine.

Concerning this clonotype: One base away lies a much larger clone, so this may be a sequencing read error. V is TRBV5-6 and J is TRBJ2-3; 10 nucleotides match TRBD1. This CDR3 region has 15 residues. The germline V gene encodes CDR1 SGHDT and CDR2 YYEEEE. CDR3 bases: TGTGCCAGCAGCAAGGGACAGGGGACGACAGATACGAAGTATTTT. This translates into CASSKGQGTTDTKYF. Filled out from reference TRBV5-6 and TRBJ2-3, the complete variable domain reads DAGVTQSPTHLIKTRGQQVTLRCSPKSGHDTVSWYQQALGQGPQFIFQYYEEEERQRGNFPDRFSGHQFPNYSSELNVNALLLGDSALYLCASSKGQGTTDTKYFGPGTRLTVL.

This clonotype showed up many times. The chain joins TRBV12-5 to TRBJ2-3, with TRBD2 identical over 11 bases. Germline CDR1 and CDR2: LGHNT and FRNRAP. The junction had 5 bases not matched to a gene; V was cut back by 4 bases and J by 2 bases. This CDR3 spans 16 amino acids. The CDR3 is CASGSGTSGPTDTQYF. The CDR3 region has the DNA TGTGCTAGTGGTTCCGGGACTAGCGGTCCCACAGATACGCAGTATTTT.

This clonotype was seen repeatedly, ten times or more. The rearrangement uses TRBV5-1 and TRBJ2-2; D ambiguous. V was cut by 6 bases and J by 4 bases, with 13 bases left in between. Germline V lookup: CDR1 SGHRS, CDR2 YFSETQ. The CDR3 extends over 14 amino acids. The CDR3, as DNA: TGCGCCAGCACCCTGCAGCCTATCACCGGGGAGCTGTTTTTT. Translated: CASTLQPITGELFF.

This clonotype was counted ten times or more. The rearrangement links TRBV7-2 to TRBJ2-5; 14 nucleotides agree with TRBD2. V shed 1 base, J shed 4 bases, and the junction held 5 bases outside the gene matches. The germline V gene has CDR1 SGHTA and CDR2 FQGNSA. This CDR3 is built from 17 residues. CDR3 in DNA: TGTGCCAGCAGCTTAGATGGGACTAGCGGGGGTGGAGAGACCCAGTACTTC. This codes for CASSLDGTSGGGETQYF.

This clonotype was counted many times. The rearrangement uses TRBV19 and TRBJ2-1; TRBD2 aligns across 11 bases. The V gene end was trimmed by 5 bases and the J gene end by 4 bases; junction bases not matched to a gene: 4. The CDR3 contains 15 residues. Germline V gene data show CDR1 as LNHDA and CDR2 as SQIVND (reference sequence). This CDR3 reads CASSQTSGDYNEQFF. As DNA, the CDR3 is TGTGCCAGTAGTCAGACTAGCGGGGATTACAATGAGCAGTTCTTC.

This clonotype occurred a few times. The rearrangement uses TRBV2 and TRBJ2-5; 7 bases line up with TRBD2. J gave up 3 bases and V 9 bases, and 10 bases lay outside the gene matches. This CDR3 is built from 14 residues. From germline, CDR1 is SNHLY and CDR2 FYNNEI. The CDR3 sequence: CASVPGGTKETQYF. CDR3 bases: TGTGCCAGTGTACCCGGGGGGACCAAAGAGACCCAGTACTTC.

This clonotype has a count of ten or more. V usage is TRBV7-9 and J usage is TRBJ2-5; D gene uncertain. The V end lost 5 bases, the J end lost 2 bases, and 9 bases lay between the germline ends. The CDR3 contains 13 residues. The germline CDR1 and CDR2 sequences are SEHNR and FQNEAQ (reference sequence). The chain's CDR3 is CASSHPLQETQYF. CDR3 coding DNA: TGTGCCAGCAGCCACCCCCTGCAAGAGACCCAGTACTTC.

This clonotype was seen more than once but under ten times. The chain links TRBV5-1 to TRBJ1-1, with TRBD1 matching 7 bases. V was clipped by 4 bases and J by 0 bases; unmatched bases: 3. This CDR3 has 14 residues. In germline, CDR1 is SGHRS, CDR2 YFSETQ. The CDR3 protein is CASSPGQVNTEAFF. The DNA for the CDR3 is TGCGCCAGCAGCCCCGGACAGGTGAACACTGAAGCTTTCTTT. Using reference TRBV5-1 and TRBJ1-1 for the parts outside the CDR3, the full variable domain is KAGVTQTPRYLIKTRGQQVTLSCSPISGHRSVSWYQQTPGQGLQFLFEYFSETQRNKGNFPGRFSGRQFSNSRSEMNVSTLELGDSALYLCASSPGQVNTEAFFGQGTRLTVV.

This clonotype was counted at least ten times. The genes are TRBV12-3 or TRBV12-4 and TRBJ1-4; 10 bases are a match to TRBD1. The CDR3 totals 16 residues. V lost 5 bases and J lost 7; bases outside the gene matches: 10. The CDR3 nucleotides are TGTGCCAGCAGTCCGGGCCCCGACAGGGGGCTTGAAAAACTGTTTTTT. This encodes CASSPGPDRGLEKLFF.

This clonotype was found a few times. The CDR3 DNA is TGCGCCAGCAGCCAAGGGGGACCGGTTAATGAAAAACTGTTTTTT. Its translation is CASSQGGPVNEKLFF. This chain connects TRBV4-1 to TRBJ1-4; tentative D call: TRBD1 (5 bases). CDR3 length: 15 residues. The V end was cut by 1 base, the J end by 4 bases, with 10 bases between. Germline lookup yields CDR1 MGHRA and CDR2 YSYEKL.